One and the same sample provided the 14 T cell receptor beta chains below, sequenced in a study of OX40 agonist ivuxolimab in advanced cancers. TCRdb's copy holds only in-frame clones and misses some; the assay was immunoSEQ multiplex PCR. The repertoire holds 80,000 to 100,000 clones, with 80% to 95% as singletons. The sequencing here drew on CD4+ or CD8+ T cells sorted from blood, taken in a trial of the OX40 agonist ivuxolimab. The receptors originated from an adult with an advanced solid tumor such as melanoma, head and neck, liver or kidney cancer.

The V gene is TRBV5-4, the J gene TRBJ2-7; 11 positions agree with TRBD1. The CDR3 has 15 residues. Per germline, CDR1 SGHNT and CDR2 YYREEE (reference sequence). The V and J ends lost 4 bases and 6 bases, in that order; junction bases with no gene match: 9. This CDR3 is CASSHRTGGLGEQYF. CDR3 sequence (DNA): TGTGCCAGCAGCCACCGGACAGGGGGCCTGGGCGAGCAGTACTTC.

As concerns this clone: Sequence at one end of the junction differs from germline and may be a read error. J is TRBJ1-1 and V is TRBV6-5, with D perhaps matching TRBD1 (6 bases). CDR1 is MNHEY and CDR2 is SVGAGI in the germline V gene. This CDR3 spans 13 amino acids. DNA of the CDR3: TGTGCCAGCAGTTACCCCGACAGGCTCGGGGTGATCTTT. It translates to CASSYPDRLGVIF.

The chain uses TRBV5-1 and TRBJ2-7, with D unclear. The CDR3 runs to 13 residues. Looked up from germline, CDR1 is SGHRS and CDR2 is YFSETQ. V lost 0 bases to trimming and J lost 7 bases, with 11 bases between them. CDR3 DNA sequence: TGCGCCAGCAGCTTGGGCGTAGTAACAGAGCAGTACTTC. Translation gives CASSLGVVTEQYF.

This sequence joins TRBV30 and TRBJ1-2; 8 nucleotides agree with TRBD1. V shed 5 bases and J 5 bases; nucleotides not matched to a gene: 4. There are 12 residues in the CDR3. CDR1 is GTSNPN, CDR2 SVGIG, per germline (reference sequence). The DNA for the CDR3 is TGTGCCTGGGGACAGGGTGGATATGGCTACACCTTC. Protein product: CAWGQGGYGYTF. Together with reference TRBV30 and TRBJ1-2, the CDR3 gives the full variable domain: SQTIHQWPATLVQPVGSPLSLECTVEGTSNPNLYWYRQAAGRGLQLLFYSVGIGQISSEVPQNLSASRPQDRQFILSSKKLLLSDSGFYLCAWGQGGYGYTFGSGTRLTVV.

The V call is TRBV19, the J call TRBJ2-3, with 11 bases lining up with TRBD1. CDR1 and CDR2 from the germline V gene are LNHDA and SQIVND (reference sequence). V lost 1 base to trimming and J lost 5 bases; unmatched junction nucleotides: 2. The CDR3 length is 15 residues. The CDR3 is CASSIGTGGLDTQYF. The DNA of the CDR3 is TGTGCCAGTAGTATAGGGACAGGGGGCCTAGATACGCAGTATTTT.

CDR3 sequence (DNA): TGTGCCAGCAGCTCGAATTTAGGGGACACTGAAGCTTTCTTT. It translates to CASSSNLGDTEAFF. The chain carries TRBV11-2 and TRBJ1-1; a possible D gene is TRBD1 (5 bases). This CDR3 has 14 amino acids. The germline V and J ends were trimmed by 4 bases and 3 bases, with 12 bases remaining between them. CDR1 is SGHAT, CDR2 FQNNGV, per germline.

The gene calls are TRBV28 and TRBJ1-3; D gene ambiguous. V shed 2 bases and J shed 1 base, with 9 bases lying between them. Germline V gives CDR1 MDHEN, CDR2 SYDVKM. This CDR3 is built from 15 residues. The CDR3 DNA is TGTGCCAGCAGTTTACAGCGGAGGTCTGGAAACACCATATATTTT. It translates to CASSLQRRSGNTIYF.

The chain employs TRBV30 and TRBJ2-5; 7 bases agree with TRBD1. V gave up 4 bases and J gave up 2 bases; unmatched junction bases: 1. In germline, CDR1 is GTSNPN, CDR2 SVGIG (reference sequence). The CDR3 runs 12 residues. CDR3 region: CAWIQGQETQYF. The CDR3 DNA follows: TGTGCCTGGATACAGGGGCAAGAGACCCAGTACTTC. The variable domain in full, with the rest retrieved from reference TRBV30 and TRBJ2-5, is SQTIHQWPATLVQPVGSPLSLECTVEGTSNPNLYWYRQAAGRGLQLLFYSVGIGQISSEVPQNLSASRPQDRQFILSSKKLLLSDSGFYLCAWIQGQETQYFGPGTRLLVL.

The chain uses TRBV7-2 and TRBJ1-3; 8 nucleotides line up with TRBD1. The CDR3 is made up of 16 amino acids. The V and J ends lost 5 bases and 4 bases, in that order; junction bases with no gene match: 10. CDR1 is SGHTA and CDR2 is FQGNSA in the germline V gene. In nucleotides, the CDR3 is TGTGCCAGCAGCCGCAATCCTCGGACAGGGGGAAACACCATATATTTT. Protein sequence: CASSRNPRTGGNTIYF.

The chain combines TRBV28 with TRBJ2-1; TRBD2 agrees at 10 bases. The length of the CDR3 is 15 residues. Germline trimming cut 2 bases from V and 10 bases from J; bases unmatched to any gene: 8. Germline V gene data show CDR1 as MDHEN and CDR2 as SYDVKM. CDR3 in DNA: TGTGCCAGCAGTTTACAAGCGGGAGGGCCTGGCGAGCAGTTCTTC. Translating it yields CASSLQAGGPGEQFF.

In DNA form, the CDR3 reads TGTGCCAGCAGCGTAGGAACCTCTAACTATGGCTACACCTTC. It translates to CASSVGTSNYGYTF. The rearrangement links TRBV9 to TRBJ1-2; D not resolved. V was cut by 0 bases and J by 0 bases, with 6 bases left in between. This CDR3 is 14 amino acids long. CDR1 SGDLS and CDR2 YYNGEE come from the germline V gene. The entire variable domain, with the rest obtained from reference TRBV9 and TRBJ1-2, is as follows: DSGVTQTPKHLITATGQRVTLRCSPRSGDLSVYWYQQSLDQGLQFLIQYYNGEERAKGNILERFSAQQFPDLHSELNLSSLELGDSALYFCASSVGTSNYGYTFGSGTRLTVV.

The chain combines TRBV4-1 with TRBJ2-3; 9 bases match TRBD2. The CDR3 sequence is 16 residues long. Germline V gene lookup returns CDR1 MGHRA and CDR2 YSYEKL. The trim removed 6 bases at V and 5 bases at J, leaving 12 bases unmatched. CDR3 bases: TGCGCCAGCAGAAACCCAGCGGGAGGCCTCGGAGATACGCAGTATTTT. Its protein is CASRNPAGGLGDTQYF.

This chain links TRBV19 with TRBJ2-1; D is uncertain. This CDR3 is 15 amino acids long. The germline gives CDR1 LNHDA, CDR2 SQIVND (reference sequence). Trimming cost V 6 bases and J 6 bases, with 18 bases left between them. CDR3 nucleotides: TGTGCCAGTAGCCCTTTAGCCCACGAGACCAATGAGCAGTTCTTC. It is translated as CASSPLAHETNEQFF.

CDR3 protein: CASSLVAGLETQYF. The CDR3 nucleotides are TGCGCCAGCAGCTTGGTTGCAGGGTTAGAGACCCAGTACTTC. The chain recombines TRBV5-1 with TRBJ2-5; D might be TRBD1 (5 bases). The V end was cut by 0 bases, the J end by 4 bases, with 10 bases between. The CDR3 covers 14 residues. Germline values: CDR1 SGHRS, CDR2 YFSETQ.